This record concerns one T cell receptor (beta chain) sequence. Its antigen is unidentified. Germline V CDR1 and CDR2: MGHDK, SYGVNS. This CDR3 has 13 residues. Trimming took off 7 bases at V and 7 bases at J, with 13 bases between the two ends. The treatment is: roughly 19 received Ad26.COV2.S at low or high dose, single or two shots; about 5 received placebo; per-sample allocation not given. Collection of samples fell on day 63 after the first vaccine or placebo injection. Repertoires were generated with immunoSEQ multiplex PCR, while TCRdb's copy carries only in-frame clones and drops some. The sample yields 440,000 or so clones, 89% seen once. These data belong to a study of Ad26.COV2.S vaccination and SARS-CoV-2 variants. Study observations and caveats: Breadth measured for non-spike TCRs was similar across vaccine and placebo recipients.

The V and J genes are TRBV25-1 and TRBJ1-4; tentative D call: TRBD1 (5 bases). The receptor comes from a person aged 18-60 years who received the Ad26.COV2.S COVID-19 vaccine or a placebo. The sample consisted of peripheral blood, taken in a trial of Ad26.COV2.S vaccine versus placebo. The CDR3 region is CASTPRGGEKLFF. CDR3 nucleotides: TGTGCCAGCACTCCCCGTGGGGGTGAAAAACTGTTTTTT.